The rows below give T cell receptor beta chains drawn from one sample of a study of regulatory T cells in long-lasting Graves disease. TCRdb passed the multiplex PCR reads through MiXCR, listing each CDR3 protein once. Here the sample spans some 430,000 distinct CDR3 sequences, around a fifth being singletons. The sequenced sample was peripheral blood mononuclear cells (PBMCs), obtained when the disease was refractory, from a patient treated with antithyroid drugs. These receptor sequences come from a female donor with Graves disease. Both conserved end residues are part of each CDR3.

>TRBV24-1|TRBJ1-5
CATSEGSNQPQHF
>TRBV19|TRBJ1-6
CASSRGQDNSPLHF
>TRBV2|TRBJ2-2
CASRQGITNTGELFF
>TRBV9|TRBJ1-3
CASSAGQGAKGNTIYF
>TRBV12-3/TRBV12-4|TRBJ1-5
CASSGDRDAGQPQHF
>TRBV7-6|TRBJ1-2
CASSVGPGQGAFDYGYTF
>TRBV7-9|TRBJ2-2
CASSSPWTGENTGELFF
>TRBV9|TRBJ2-7
CASSVDARPSYEQYF
>TRBV13|TRBJ1-6
CASTAEGGGYNSPLHF
>TRBV5-1|TRBJ2-7
CASSLQGLAGLYYEQYF
>TRBV7-2|TRBJ1-5
CASSLAAGIENQPQHF
>TRBV5-1|TRBJ2-1
CASRRQGQALYNEQFF
>TRBV2|TRBJ2-3
CASKRTYTDTQYF
>TRBV7-9|NA
CASSPPGTVVWETQYF
>TRBV11-2|TRBJ1-2
CASSPIRDRDGGYTF
>TRBV7-9|TRBJ1-2
CASGTGGLNYGYTF